The next 16 T cell receptor beta chains were all read from a single sample in a study of beta chain features in type 1 diabetes. Findings and limits, study-wide: People with Type 1 diabetes carried modestly yet significantly shorter TCRB CDR3s in all four CD4+ subsets.

All of the isolated RNA was reverse transcribed, so expressed TCRB transcripts were sequenced. TCRdb's table, derived via immunoSEQ multiplex PCR, lists solely in-frame clones and lacks some. The profile shows 600,000 to 700,000 clones, around 15% of them singletons. Their specific antigens are unknown. Sequences were obtained from naive CD4+ T cells from blood. Receptors originate from a man in his late teens or twenties with type 1 diabetes.

Only a few counts were recorded for this clone. In DNA, the CDR3 is TGTGCCAGCAGCCCGCAAACGTGGGGTGTGCGAAATGAGCAGTTCTTC. This codes for CASSPQTWGVRNEQFF. This chain links TRBV4-2 with TRBJ2-1; no clear D. V was shortened by 4 bases and J by 7 bases, with 20 bases between the two germline ends. This CDR3 is built from 16 residues. Germline CDR1 reads LGHNA; CDR2 reads YNFKEQ.

Worth noting for this clone: A clone one base away is much larger, so this may be a read error. The genes are TRBV7-2 and TRBJ2-5, with unresolved D. This CDR3 comprises 11 residues. Trimming stripped 3 bases from V and 4 bases from J, with 3 bases between. CDR1 and CDR2 from the germline V gene are SGHTA and FQGNSA. CDR3 nucleotide sequence: TGTGCCAGCAGCTTCGGAGAGACCCAGTACTTC. It encodes CASSFGETQYF. Combining the CDR3 with reference TRBV7-2 and TRBJ2-5 gives the whole variable domain GAGVSQSPSNKVTEKGKDVELRCDPISGHTALYWYRQSLGQGLEFLIYFQGNSAPDKSGLPSDRFSAERTGGSVSTLTIQRTQQEDSAVYLCASSFGETQYFGPGTRLLVL.

This chain joins TRBV5-4 and TRBJ2-7; tentatively, D is TRBD2 (5 bases). Looked up from germline, CDR1 is SGHNT and CDR2 is YYREEE (reference sequence). The CDR3 consists of 13 residues. V lost 4 bases to trimming and J lost 4 bases, with 12 bases between them. CDR3 in amino acids: CASSRGNPYEQYF. In DNA, the CDR3 is TGTGCCAGCAGCCGGGGAAACCCTTACGAGCAGTACTTC.

This clone was observed a handful of times. The CDR3 coding sequence is TGTGCCAGCAGTTCCCAGGGGGCGGACACCGGGGAGCTGTTTTTT. It codes for CASSSQGADTGELFF. The rearrangement joins TRBV11-3 to TRBJ2-2, with TRBD1 matching over 8 bases. The trim removed 6 bases at V and 3 bases at J, leaving 6 bases unmatched. CDR1 SGHNT and CDR2 YENEEA come from the germline V gene. The CDR3 spans 15 residues.

This clone turned up a few times. The rearrangement links TRBV4-1 to TRBJ2-7; tentative D call: TRBD2 (6 bases). Trimming cost V 1 base and J 1 base, with 14 bases left between them. This CDR3 contains 16 residues. The germline CDR1 and CDR2 sequences are MGHRA and YSYEKL. The CDR3 reads CASSQASVSGSYEQYF. The CDR3 coding sequence is TGCGCCAGCAGCCAAGCCTCGGTTAGCGGATCCTACGAGCAGTACTTC.

The sample holds a few counts of this clone. Here the CDR3 reads CASSIGRRETQYF. Here the CDR3 DNA reads TGTGCCAGTAGTATCGGACGCCGTGAGACCCAGTACTTC. The chain is built from TRBV19 and TRBJ2-5; no reliable D call. V was clipped by 3 bases and J by 5 bases, with 10 bases between them. CDR1 is LNHDA and CDR2 is SQIVND in the germline V gene (reference sequence). This CDR3 contains 13 residues.

Only a few counts were recorded for this clone. V and J are TRBV5-1 and TRBJ1-6; 7 bases are a match to TRBD1. CDR3 length equals 16 residues. The V and J ends lost 3 bases and 5 bases, in that order; junction bases with no gene match: 8. CDR1 and CDR2 from the germline V gene are SGHRS and YFSETQ. The DNA for the CDR3 is TGCGCCAGCAGCTCGACCCTTGGACAGGATAATTCACCCCTCCACTTT. This sequence encodes CASSSTLGQDNSPLHF.

This clone turned up a few times. The J gene is TRBJ1-6, the V gene TRBV5-6; no clear D. The CDR3 consists of 14 residues. The ends were cut back, 1 base at V and 5 bases at J, with 7 bases in the middle. Germline V gene lookup returns CDR1 SGHDT and CDR2 YYEEEE. This chain's CDR3 is CASSLWQDNSPLHF. For the CDR3, the DNA is TGTGCCAGCAGCTTGTGGCAGGATAATTCACCCCTCCACTTT.

This clone was observed a handful of times. The J gene is TRBJ2-3, the V gene TRBV10-3; D not resolved. Trimming cost V 11 bases and J 0 bases, with 12 bases left between them. The CDR3 covers 13 residues. Germline V gene sequence: CDR1 ENHRY, CDR2 SYGVKD. The CDR3 DNA is TGTGCCGTCCGGTCGGGTAGCACAGATACGCAGTATTTT. Translated, it gives CAVRSGSTDTQYF.

V gene TRBV7-8 combines with J gene TRBJ1-5; TRBD1 aligns across 8 bases. The J segment lost 7 bases and the V segment lost 5 bases, leaving 10 bases of the junction unmatched. The CDR3 length is 15 residues. Germline values: CDR1 SGHVS, CDR2 FQNEAQ. DNA for the CDR3: TGTGCCAGCAGCCCCCCGGACAGGGCTTCCCAGCCCCAGCATTTT. Protein: CASSPPDRASQPQHF.

This clone was counted between two and nine times. The rearrangement uses TRBV27 and TRBJ2-4; D ambiguous. The V gene's germline CDR1 is MNHEY and CDR2 SMNVEV (reference sequence). The germline V and J ends were trimmed by 6 bases and 3 bases, with 15 bases remaining between them. This CDR3 contains 15 residues. The CDR3 protein is CASSPLKASKNIQYF. The CDR3 nucleotides read TGTGCCAGCAGCCCCCTTAAGGCTAGCAAAAACATTCAGTACTTC.

This clone has just a few counts. The genes are TRBV11-1 and TRBJ1-1; D is possibly TRBD1 (5 bases). This CDR3 is 15 amino acids long. V was cut by 5 bases and J by 5 bases, with 18 bases left in between. The germline gives CDR1 SGHAT, CDR2 FQDESV (reference sequence). As DNA, the CDR3 is TGTGCCAGCAGCCGAGGACACTCCCAGGAGACTGAAGCTTTCTTT. Protein product: CASSRGHSQETEAFF.

This clone was detected a few times. The chain couples TRBV30 to TRBJ2-3; no clear D gene. V lost 3 bases to trimming and J lost 3 bases, with 7 bases between them. The CDR3 extends over 12 amino acids. Germline V gene lookup returns CDR1 GTSNPN and CDR2 SVGIG (reference sequence). The DNA of the CDR3 is TGTGCCTGGAGGGTGGGTACAGATACGCAGTATTTT. Translating gives CAWRVGTDTQYF.

This clone came up a few times. The chain links TRBV7-8 to TRBJ1-2; D is ambiguous. The CDR3 contains 13 residues. Trimming pared 5 bases from V and 6 bases from J, leaving 13 bases between. Germline values: CDR1 SGHVS, CDR2 FQNEAQ. The CDR3 reads CASSPFFGNGYTF. The CDR3 nucleotides are TGTGCCAGCAGCCCCTTTTTTGGGAATGGCTACACCTTC.

The chain recombines TRBV7-6 with TRBJ2-7, with D unclear. CDR3 length: 14 amino acids. Trimming took off 2 bases at V and 0 bases at J, with 8 bases between the two ends. The germline V gene has CDR1 SGHVS and CDR2 FNYEAQ. DNA of the CDR3: TGTGCCAGCAGCTTATGGTCGAGCTCCTACGAGCAGTACTTC. Amino acid sequence: CASSLWSSSYEQYF.

This chain uses TRBV5-1 with TRBJ2-7, with D maybe TRBD1 (6 bases). The CDR3 runs to 14 residues. The germline V gene encodes CDR1 SGHRS and CDR2 YFSETQ. Trimming took 1 base from V and 4 from J, leaving 12 bases between them. The CDR3 bases are TGCGCCAGCAGCTTGTTAGTAGGGGGTTACGAGCAGTACTTC. Its protein is CASSLLVGGYEQYF.